These 5 T cell receptor beta chains were sequenced from one sample in a study of tumor and adjacent non-tumor tissue in lung cancer. Three rounds of nested PCR, following a modified ARM-PCR protocol, produced the TCRbeta library. TCRdb called the multiplex PCR reads again in MiXCR, with one record for every CDR3 protein. The sample yields around 200,000 distinct CDR3 sequences, about 71% seen once. RNA was extracted from bulk tissue without any cell sorting. The specimen sequenced was lung tumor tissue. These receptors all come from a man between 60 and 75 years old with non-small cell lung cancer.

This clonotype was recorded at least ten times. This chain uses TRBV20-1 with TRBJ2-1, with 11 bases matching TRBD2. The V gene's germline CDR1 is DFQATT and CDR2 SNEGSKA (reference sequence). This CDR3 has 15 residues. V was pared by 3 bases and J by 3 bases, with 4 bases of the junction left unmatched. The CDR3 DNA is TGCAGTGCTAGCCGACTAGCGGGGTTCTACAATGAGCAGTTCTTC. As protein: CSASRLAGFYNEQFF.

V usage is TRBV20-1 and J usage is TRBJ2-2, with D possibly being TRBD2 (7 bases). Germline CDR1 reads DFQATT; CDR2 reads SNEGSKA (reference sequence). This CDR3 comprises 14 residues. With 1 base removed from V and 10 bases from J, the gap between germline ends came to 16 bases. CDR3 nucleotides: TGCAGTGCTAGAGGGGCGGGGGCCTCTGCGGAGCTGTTTTTT. Translated: CSARGAGASAELFF.

For this clonotype: Its ends do not fully match the called genes, so a read error is possible. The chain is built from TRBV11-3 and TRBJ2-3; weak D call: TRBD1 (5 bases). Germline V gives CDR1 SGHNT, CDR2 YENEEA. This CDR3 comprises 14 residues. DNA for the CDR3: TGTGCCTGCAGCTCAAGGCAGGAGACAGATATGCAGTATTTT. Translated: CACSSRQETDMQYF.

As for this clonotype: A read error is possible here, since a much larger clone lies one base away. The rearrangement links TRBV20-1 to TRBJ2-3; the D is unclear. The CDR3 spans 11 residues. Germline V lookup: CDR1 DFQATT, CDR2 SNEGSKA (reference sequence). DNA for the CDR3: TGCAGTGTTAGAGTCGCAGATACGCAGTATTTT. This codes for CSVRVADTQYF.

This clonotype was detected only once. The CDR3 does not end in the conserved phenylalanine or tryptophan, so this is likely a read error. The chain recombines TRBV20-1 with TRBJ1-5; D unclear. This CDR3 comprises 13 residues. V lost 6 bases to trimming and J lost 0 bases, with 9 bases between them. The V gene's germline CDR1 is DFQATT and CDR2 SNEGSKA (reference sequence). The CDR3 region is CSARWDSNQPQHY. In DNA, the CDR3 is TGCAGTGCCCGTTGGGATAGCAATCAGCCCCAGCATTAT.